These 29 T cell receptor beta chains came from one sample sequenced in a study of CD8+CD57+ T cells in acquired aplastic anemia. TCR beta VDJ and CDR3 were profiled, and genomic DNA was the template. TCRdb reanalysed the reads using MiXCR and keeps one entry per CDR3 protein. This sample has 200,000 to 250,000 distinct CDR3 sequences, with roughly 55% found just once. Sequenced material: sorted CD4+, CD8+, or CD8+CD57+ T cells (not recorded which) from PBMCs. These receptors originate from a human donor in good health.

At least ten counts were recorded for this clonotype. The J gene is TRBJ2-2, the V gene TRBV29-1, with a possible D match to TRBD1 (8 bases). Germline V lookup: CDR1 SQVTM, CDR2 ANQGSEA. The germline V and J ends were trimmed by 7 bases and 5 bases, with 20 bases remaining between them. This CDR3 is built from 15 residues. The CDR3 sequence is CSAEIQGGKTGELFF. The CDR3 DNA reads TGCAGCGCGGAAATACAGGGGGGGAAGACCGGGGAGCTGTTTTTT.

The chain employs TRBV27 and TRBJ1-1, with D possibly matching TRBD1 (5 bases). This CDR3 is 14 amino acids long. Germline V gives CDR1 MNHEY, CDR2 SMNVEV (reference sequence). Trimming left V 7 bases short and J 0 bases short, with 12 bases between. The CDR3 spells CASMGGVLNTEAFF. The DNA for the CDR3 is TGTGCCAGCATGGGGGGGGTTTTGAACACTGAAGCTTTCTTT.

V and J are TRBV6-4 and TRBJ2-3; D unresolved. Germline V lookup: CDR1 MRHNA, CDR2 SNTAGT. V lost 2 bases and J lost 4, with 16 bases in between. This CDR3 comprises 16 residues. The CDR3 region is CASSDQLVEPPDTQYF. CDR3 nucleotides: TGTGCCAGCAGTGACCAACTCGTAGAACCCCCAGATACGCAGTATTTT.

The rearrangement uses TRBV7-3 and TRBJ2-1; a weak D match, TRBD1 (5 bases). This CDR3 region has 12 residues. V dropped 4 bases and J dropped 9 bases, with 10 bases sitting between them. CDR1 and CDR2 from the germline V gene are SGHTA and FQGTGA. Here the CDR3 reads CASSSQGTEQFF. CDR3 nucleotides: TGTGCCAGCAGCTCGCAGGGAACTGAGCAGTTCTTC.

A single count supports this clonotype. The chain links TRBV20-1 to TRBJ1-1; D unclear. The length of the CDR3 is 12 residues. V was trimmed by 5 bases and J by 2 bases, leaving 9 bases between them. Germline assignment: CDR1 DFQATT and CDR2 SNEGSKA (reference sequence). The CDR3 sequence: CSAARVNTEAFF. DNA of the CDR3: TGCAGTGCTGCCCGGGTTAACACTGAAGCTTTCTTT.

The chain is built from TRBV19 and TRBJ2-3; 7 positions agree with TRBD1. The trim removed 5 bases at V and 5 bases at J, leaving 10 bases unmatched. The CDR3 covers 15 residues. CDR1 is LNHDA and CDR2 is SQIVND in the germline V gene (reference sequence). CDR3 nucleotides: TGTGCCAGTAGTTACTTACAGGGGAAGGGAGATACGCAGTATTTT. Amino acids: CASSYLQGKGDTQYF.

The chain recombines TRBV7-3 with TRBJ2-1; 9 bases agree with TRBD1. Germline CDR1 and CDR2: SGHTA and FQGTGA. V shed 4 bases and J 8 bases; nucleotides not matched to a gene: 9. This CDR3 has 15 residues. The DNA of the CDR3 is TGTGCCAGCAGCTCAACAGGGGGCACAGGCGATGAGCAGTTCTTC. It translates to CASSSTGGTGDEQFF.

Concerning this clonotype: A much larger clone is a single base away; this may be a read error. The CDR3 is CASSPQTSGGYTGKLFF. CDR3 DNA: TGTGCCAGCAGCCCCCAGACTAGCGGGGGGTACACCGGGAAGCTGTTTTTT. The chain is built from TRBV5-4 and TRBJ2-2; the match to TRBD2 covers 13 bases. The CDR3 loop spans 17 amino acids. Germline V gives CDR1 SGHNT, CDR2 YYREEE (reference sequence).

The CDR3 reads CASSIQGGQPQHF. CDR3 in DNA: TGTGCCAGTAGTATTCAGGGAGGTCAGCCCCAGCATTTT. The rearrangement joins TRBV19 to TRBJ1-5, with D maybe TRBD1 (5 bases). CDR1 LNHDA and CDR2 SQIVND come from the germline V gene (reference sequence). The CDR3 sequence is 13 residues long. V gave up 3 bases and J gave up 6 bases, with 9 bases separating them.

The rearrangement uses TRBV29-1 and TRBJ2-7; 9 positions match TRBD1. The CDR3 has 13 amino acids. Per the germline V gene, CDR1 is SQVTM and CDR2 is ANQGSEA. Trimming took 6 bases from V and 4 from J; bases not matched to a gene: 7. The DNA for the CDR3 is TGCAGCGTCGCACCGGGACAGGGTTACGAGCAGTACTTC. It yields the protein CSVAPGQGYEQYF.

This clonotype was seen many times. The chain couples TRBV12-3 or TRBV12-4 to TRBJ2-7; D gene unclear. The V and J ends lost 0 bases and 0 bases respectively, with 9 bases between them. The CDR3 spans 15 residues. In DNA, the CDR3 is TGTGCCAGCAGTTTAGCATACAGAAGCTCCTACGAGCAGTACTTC. Translated, it gives CASSLAYRSSYEQYF.

Here the CDR3 DNA reads TGTGCCACCAGCACCGGGACTAGCGTCACAGATACGCAGTATTTT. Protein sequence: CATSTGTSVTDTQYF. V and J are TRBV15 and TRBJ2-3, with 10 bases aligning to TRBD2. Germline V gene lookup returns CDR1 LNHNV and CDR2 YYDKDF (reference sequence). The CDR3 covers 15 residues. After removal of 4 bases from V and 2 bases from J, the junction contained 3 bases not matched to a gene.

This clonotype showed up many times. The J gene is TRBJ2-1, the V gene TRBV12-3 or TRBV12-4; 10 nucleotides agree with TRBD2. Unmatched junction bases numbered 8, after V lost 4 bases and J lost 8 bases. The CDR3 consists of 15 residues. The CDR3 loop is CASSSFGTSVDEQFF. The CDR3 region has the DNA TGTGCCAGCAGTTCCTTTGGGACTAGCGTCGATGAGCAGTTCTTC.

The chain joins TRBV2 to TRBJ2-1; 9 nucleotides agree with TRBD2. The germline CDR1 and CDR2 sequences are SNHLY and FYNNEI. The CDR3 is made up of 17 amino acids. V was pared by 6 bases and J by 2 bases, with 11 bases of the junction left unmatched. For the CDR3, the DNA is TGTGCCAGCAGCGTCCGCGCAGCGGGGGGAGCCTACAATGAGCAGTTCTTC. Protein: CASSVRAAGGAYNEQFF.

The J gene is TRBJ2-7, the V gene TRBV15; D remains ambiguous. This CDR3 contains 12 residues. V lost 3 bases, J lost 9 bases, and 12 bases lay in between. Per germline, CDR1 LNHNV and CDR2 YYDKDF (reference sequence). The CDR3 region is CATSSQDLGQYF. CDR3 DNA sequence: TGTGCCACCAGCAGTCAGGACCTGGGGCAGTACTTC.

The V gene is TRBV5-1, the J gene TRBJ2-2; no reliable D call. The germline gives CDR1 SGHRS, CDR2 YFSETQ. Trimming left V 5 bases short and J 7 bases short, with 9 bases between. The CDR3 consists of 12 residues. DNA for the CDR3: TGCGCCAGCAGGGCGAATCGCGGGGAGCTGTTTTTT. Protein: CASRANRGELFF.

In this sample, this clonotype turned up a few times. The chain carries TRBV7-9 and TRBJ1-4; D gene uncertain. The CDR3 sequence is 13 residues long. V was pared by 7 bases and J by 1 base, with 7 bases between. The V gene's germline CDR1 is SEHNR and CDR2 FQNEAQ (reference sequence). The chain's CDR3 is CASTKGTNEKLFF. CDR3 sequence (DNA): TGTGCCAGCACCAAGGGAACTAATGAAAAACTGTTTTTT.

This clonotype was found many times. CDR3 nucleotide sequence: TGTGCCAGCAGCTCCCCCCCTTTATCTAACTATGGCTACACCTTC. Its translation is CASSSPPLSNYGYTF. The rearrangement joins TRBV7-9 to TRBJ1-2; no clear D. The CDR3 totals 15 residues. The germline V gene encodes CDR1 SEHNR and CDR2 FQNEAQ (reference sequence). V lost 4 bases, J lost 0 bases, and 12 bases lay in between.

This clonotype was counted a few times. V usage is TRBV7-2 and J usage is TRBJ1-1; D remains unclear. The CDR3 loop spans 12 amino acids. Trimming shortened V by 3 bases and J by 1 base, and 3 bases separated the two germline ends. Germline CDR1 reads SGHTA; CDR2 reads FQGNSA. CDR3 nucleotides: TGTGCCAGCAGCTTTACGAACACTGAAGCTTTCTTT. This encodes CASSFTNTEAFF.

This chain connects TRBV7-9 to TRBJ2-5, with 9 bases aligning to TRBD2. The CDR3 is 14 amino acids. Germline trimming cut 5 bases from V and 2 bases from J; bases unmatched to any gene: 3. Germline V lookup: CDR1 SEHNR, CDR2 FQNEAQ (reference sequence). CDR3 bases: TGTGCCAGCAGCCGCGCGGGGGGGCAAGAGACCCAGTACTTC. It yields the protein CASSRAGGQETQYF. The complete variable domain, with remaining parts taken from reference TRBV7-9 and TRBJ2-5, reads DTGVSQNPRHKITKRGQNVTFRCDPISEHNRLYWYRQTLGQGPEFLTYFQNEAQLEKSRLLSDRFSAERPKGSFSTLEIQRTEQGDSAMYLCASSRAGGQETQYFGPGTRLLVL.

The rearrangement joins TRBV7-9 to TRBJ1-4, with D uncertain. From germline, CDR1 is SEHNR and CDR2 FQNEAQ (reference sequence). The CDR3 runs 15 residues. V shed 5 bases and J shed 8 bases, with 18 bases lying between them. CDR3 loop: CASSQTDLEREKLFF. DNA of the CDR3: TGTGCCAGCAGCCAAACGGACCTCGAGCGGGAAAAACTGTTTTTT.

The chain couples TRBV19 to TRBJ1-1; maybe TRBD1 (6 bases). The CDR3 consists of 15 residues. Looked up from germline, CDR1 is LNHDA and CDR2 is SQIVND (reference sequence). The V end was cut by 3 bases, the J end by 4 bases, with 15 bases between. In DNA form, the CDR3 reads TGTGCCAGTAGTATGGGACCCGAAGGGGGCACTGAAGCTTTCTTT. Protein: CASSMGPEGGTEAFF. The whole variable domain, remainder taken from reference TRBV19 and TRBJ1-1, is DGGITQSPKYLFRKEGQNVTLSCEQNLNHDAMYWYRQDPGQGLRLIYYSQIVNDFQKGDIAEGYSVSREKKESFPLTVTSAQKNPTAFYLCASSMGPEGGTEAFFGQGTRLTVV.

The chain joins TRBV2 to TRBJ2-5; the D gene is possibly TRBD2 (6 bases). The J call may be in error: the DNA end matches TRBJ2-7 better. The CDR3 consists of 15 residues. Germline loops: CDR1 SNHLY, CDR2 FYNNEI. The chain's CDR3 is CASSDRTSRAYEQYF. In nucleotides, the CDR3 is TGTGCCAGCAGTGATCGAACTAGCAGAGCCTACGAGCAGTACTTC.

This clonotype was detected a few times. V and J are TRBV11-2 and TRBJ2-1; 7 bases fit TRBD2. CDR3 length: 15 residues. Germline V lookup: CDR1 SGHAT, CDR2 FQNNGV. V lost 1 base to trimming and J lost 7 bases; unmatched junction nucleotides: 7. CDR3 in DNA: TGTGCCAGCAGCTTAGCGGGGGGTTTCTTGAATGAGCAGTTCTTC. It is translated as CASSLAGGFLNEQFF.

The chain combines TRBV7-9 with TRBJ2-7; 7 bases fit TRBD1. Germline V gene lookup returns CDR1 SEHNR and CDR2 FQNEAQ (reference sequence). V dropped 5 bases and J dropped 0; count of bases not matched to a gene: 7. The CDR3 covers 15 residues. CDR3 DNA sequence: TGTGCCAGCAGCAGAACAGGGGTCATCTCCTACGAGCAGTACTTC. Amino acids: CASSRTGVISYEQYF.

This clonotype was found many times. The chain links TRBV6-2 or TRBV6-3 to TRBJ2-7; 7 bases are shared with TRBD2. Germline values: CDR1 MNHEY, CDR2 SVGEGT. V lost 8 bases and J lost 3; bases outside the gene matches: 1. This CDR3 has 11 residues. The CDR3 DNA follows: TGTGCCAGCCGCGGGGGCTACGAGCAGTACTTC. As protein: CASRGGYEQYF.

J is TRBJ2-7 and V is TRBV7-9; a weak D match, TRBD2 (5 bases). Looked up from germline, CDR1 is SEHNR and CDR2 is FQNEAQ (reference sequence). This CDR3 has 14 amino acids. V lost 3 bases, J lost 2 bases, and 11 bases lay in between. DNA for the CDR3: TGTGCCAGCAGCTTCGGGGATGGGACCTACGAGCAGTACTTC. Translated: CASSFGDGTYEQYF.

A few counts support this clonotype. The CDR3 is CAINSQGANTEAFF. The CDR3 DNA sequence: TGTGCCATCAACTCACAGGGAGCGAACACTGAAGCTTTCTTT. The chain uses TRBV10-3 and TRBJ1-1; D perhaps matches TRBD1 (6 bases). The germline V gene has CDR1 ENHRY and CDR2 SYGVKD. There are 14 residues in the CDR3. V lost 7 bases and J 1 base, leaving 13 bases between the germline ends.

This clonotype was observed a handful of times. CDR3 sequence (DNA): TGTGCCAGCAGTTACTCGGCTACAGGGACTTTCGAGCAGTACTTC. It is translated as CASSYSATGTFEQYF. The V gene is TRBV6-5, the J gene TRBJ2-7; D might be TRBD1 or TRBD2, each matching 6 bases. Germline CDR1 reads MNHEY; CDR2 reads SVGAGI. V dropped 0 bases and J dropped 6 bases, with 15 bases sitting between them. CDR3 size: 15 residues.